This T cell receptor (beta chain) was captured in a study of memory CD4+ T cells and cytomegalovirus serostatus. Study details: Donors were healthy Belgian adults, 10 or so CMV seropositive and roughly 25 seronegative.

The sort gate was single viable CD3+CD4+CD8-CD45RO+ cells for memory CD4+ T cells. Losses at the gene ends were 5 bases for V and 13 bases for J; bases not matched to a gene: 13. The CDR3 sequence is 13 residues long. From germline, CDR1 is SGHAT and CDR2 FQNNGV. Here immunoSEQ multiplex PCR was the method, and the copy in TCRdb shows in-frame clones only, minus some. Among about 29,000 clones listed, around 75% were seen once. The sequence derives from an adult in good health and CMV-seronegative. The chain links TRBV11-2 to TRBJ1-2, with 7 nucleotides matching TRBD1. Sequencing used memory CD4+ T cells from blood. CDR3 sequence (DNA): TGTGCCAGCAGCCGCTTATCGCGGGACAGAGGCACCTTC. It translates to CASSRLSRDRGTF.